This TCR beta chain was captured in a study of T-cell memory formation after mild COVID-19. This CDR3 is built from 15 residues. Trimming took 4 bases from V and 0 from J; bases not matched to a gene: 4. Germline assignment: CDR1 LGHDT and CDR2 YNNKEL (reference sequence). Ten or more counts support this clonotype. Its antigen is as yet unknown. 5'RACE with constant-segment primers yielded barcoded, UMI-tagged TCR alpha and TCR beta cDNA libraries. Each CDR3 protein gets one entry after TCRdb re-called the 5' RACE reads with MiXCR. The sample contains 430,000 or so distinct CDR3 sequences, roughly 23% of which appear only once. Findings and caveats of the study: Contracting CD4+ clones sat mainly in CM and EM; CD8+ in EMRA. A second wave expanding day 15 to 37 was CD4+-biased; contracting clones were balanced.

The chain joins TRBV3-1 to TRBJ2-3; 7 bases map to TRBD2. This receptor was identified in an adult woman who had mild COVID-19 (a few samples of this study predate the infection). Cell type and time point are not known. The specimen was PBMCs or a T cell subset sorted from them (not recorded which). For the CDR3, the DNA is TGTGCCAGCAGCCCGGGGACTACTAGCACAGATACGCAGTATTTT. Protein sequence: CASSPGTTSTDTQYF.